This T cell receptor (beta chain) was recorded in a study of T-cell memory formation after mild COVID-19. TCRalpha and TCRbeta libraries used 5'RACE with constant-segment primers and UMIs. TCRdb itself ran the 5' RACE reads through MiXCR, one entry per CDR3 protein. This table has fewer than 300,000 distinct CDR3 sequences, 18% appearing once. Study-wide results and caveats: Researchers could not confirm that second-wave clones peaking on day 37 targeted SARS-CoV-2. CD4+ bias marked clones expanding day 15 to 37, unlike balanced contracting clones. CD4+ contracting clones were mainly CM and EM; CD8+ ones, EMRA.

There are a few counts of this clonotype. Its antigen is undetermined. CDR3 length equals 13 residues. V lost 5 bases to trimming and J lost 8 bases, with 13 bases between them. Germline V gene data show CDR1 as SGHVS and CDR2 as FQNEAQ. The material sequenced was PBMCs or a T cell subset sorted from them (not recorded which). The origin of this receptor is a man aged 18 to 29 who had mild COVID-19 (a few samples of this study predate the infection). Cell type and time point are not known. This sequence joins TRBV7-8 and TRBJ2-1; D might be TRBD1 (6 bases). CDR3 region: CASSPPYRDEQFF. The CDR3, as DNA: TGTGCCAGCAGCCCCCCCTACAGGGATGAGCAGTTCTTC.